One T cell receptor beta chain is described in this entry. Profiled with immunoSEQ multiplex PCR; TCRdb holds only in-frame clones, not every one. The table shows some 38,000 clones, with 85% to 95% occurring only once. This entry comes from a study of T cell changes during pregnancy in multiple sclerosis. V was trimmed by 3 bases and J by 4 bases, leaving 10 bases between them. This CDR3 region has 14 residues. Germline loops: CDR1 SGHNT, CDR2 YENEEA. The clonotype was recovered from a female donor in good health, enrolled as a control in a pregnancy study. This chain uses TRBV11-3 with TRBJ2-1; tentative D call: TRBD1 (6 bases). This specimen consisted of CD4+ T cells from peripheral blood mononuclear cells, obtained after pregnancy. This chain's CDR3 is CASSFGQGYNEQFF. The CDR3 DNA sequence: TGTGCCAGCAGCTTCGGGCAGGGGTACAATGAGCAGTTCTTC. The whole variable domain, filled in from reference TRBV11-3 and TRBJ2-1, reads EAGVVQSPRYKIIEKKQPVAFWCNPISGHNTLYWYLQNLGQGPELLIRYENEEAVDDSQLPKDRFSAERLKGVDSTLKIQPAELGDSAVYLCASSFGQGYNEQFFGPGTRLTVL.